This T cell receptor (beta chain) was obtained from a study of spatial heterogeneity in lung cancer. At least ten counts were recorded for this clonotype. The CDR3 is 15 amino acids. V was clipped by 4 bases and J by 0 bases, with 10 bases between them. CDR1 is SGHVS and CDR2 is FQNEAQ in the germline V gene. TCRdb re-analysed the 5' RACE reads in MiXCR, keeping a single row per CDR3 protein. Of just under 95,000 distinct CDR3 sequences in the sample, about 12% were seen once. Noted time point: sample taken at primary tumor resection. V and J are TRBV7-8 and TRBJ2-1, with D maybe TRBD2 (6 bases). This receptor was identified in a male donor with early-stage non-small cell lung cancer. The sample was PBMCs, taken at surgery. DNA for the CDR3: TGTGCCAGCAGCTACGGGACTGGCTCCTACAATGAGCAGTTCTTC. This translates into CASSYGTGSYNEQFF.